The sequence of this T cell receptor (beta chain) was determined in a study of cytomegalovirus exposure and HLA in healthy donors (dated by TCRdb to the late 2010s). Regarding the research as a whole: According to an earlier analysis of 550 to 700 of the donors, some 180 million T cells yielded 90 million to 130 million unique TCR beta sequences and 276 Gb of sequence data. An early release covering roughly 580 HLA-typed donors comprised about 300 gigabases of sequencing data and around 80 million unique TCR sequences. Of the 398 genotyped donors, approximately 81% were placed in the genetic ancestry cluster associated with self-reported Caucasian donors. The aim of the study was to test whether cataloging public T cell receptors could identify signatures of past pathogen exposure. The study used immunosequencing to profile the T cell repertoires of 670 or so subjects and linked those repertoires to cytomegalovirus serostatus. A separate validation cohort of more than 100 different subjects was used in addition to the roughly 700-subject first cohort. To predict cytomegalovirus infection status, the study combined high-throughput TCR immunosequencing, statistical association of individual TCRs with disease status, and machine learning. In a later analysis, previously published TCR beta repertoires from roughly 710 donors were re-analyzed and high-resolution HLA genotyping was added so that TCR occurrence patterns could be studied. The later analysis used no new phenotypic data to find candidate immune exposures, relying instead on TCR beta sequences and their occurrence across donors. An earlier analysis of 587 of the donors used high-throughput TCR beta sequencing to judge whether each TCR beta V gene segment behaved as functional or pseudogenic. Donor age, sex, ethnicity and CMV serostatus were compiled together with the repertoire data. A later genetic analysis used genome-wide SNP genotypes for about three fifths of the roughly 700 donors, treating that subset as a discovery cohort. Every repertoire in the discovery cohort had been generated on one and the same sequencing platform. Both class I and class II loci were covered by HLA typing, at four-digit resolution. Typing coverage differed by locus: A, B, C, DRB1 and DQB1 were typed in roughly 620-630 donors, DQA1 in about 500, DPA1 in 606, and DPB1 in approximately 450. About 5 DR-DQ haplotypes were handled as single units for association and clustering, since linkage in the cohort was strong. Across around 400 genotyped donors of the cohort, an average of about 240,000 unique TCR beta nucleotide sequences per donor were sequenced, and 15% to 20% of those sequences were non-productive. What the authors observed across the whole study: A later analysis associated 16,951 TCR beta sequences with specific HLA alleles at a false discovery rate of 0.05. When HLA alleles, especially DR and DQ, strongly co-occurred, attributing TCR associations to individual alleles was difficult. A total of fewer than 200 TCR beta chains were listed by the study as associated with cytomegalovirus. Because counts were too low, seventeen rarely observed V segments, including chromosome 9 orphons, were excluded from the earlier analysis of roughly 580 of the donors. Compared with the 666-donor mean, donors in an Asian-associated ancestry cluster had fewer N-insertions in productive TCRs, according to a later genetic analysis. It was suggested by the authors that the approach could potentially be generalized to other disease states and immunological phenotypes. In a later genetic analysis, a missense DCLRE1C variant was associated with V-gene and J-gene trimming of TCR beta chains, and the association was replicated in an independent cohort. This cohort had only TCR beta chains sequenced, and the lack of alpha or paired-chain data limited which features could be detected. Some IMGT-functional V segments, including TRBV6-2 and TRBV6-3, could not be told apart with the 87-base-pair reads, so those segments were excluded. Correlated functional status among segregating V segments might reflect linkage disequilibrium, but an unknown experimental factor could not be ruled out. Roughly uniform sequencing depth across donors was assumed in presence/absence analyses, although this assumption may not hold. In vitro tests confirmed that a few of the cytomegalovirus-associated TCR beta chains recognize cytomegalovirus antigens. CMV serostatus was the only immune exposure information available for the cohort. The classifier was reported to diagnose cytomegalovirus status with high specificity and sensitivity in both the original cohort and the validation cohort. Because HLA typing was missing for some donors at each locus, association tests included only the typed subset. According to a later analysis, TCR association rates differed among HLA loci, with DRB1 alleles showing the most associated TCRs and HLA-C alleles showing the fewest. Most TCR sequences were seen in very few donors, while some public TCRs were found in many individuals. An earlier analysis of some 590 of the donors showed that most TCR beta V segments appeared in productive rearrangements either about 87% or about 30% of the time, which broadly matched IMGT annotations. In a later analysis, most CMV-associated TCR beta chains were found to appear HLA-restricted, with HLA associations seemingly driven largely by CMV exposure. A later analysis found that HLA-associated TCR beta chains were more clonally expanded and had lower generation probabilities than equally common non-associated chains. A cluster of highly shared sequence variants was judged likely to represent a technical artifact of the sequencing pipeline. A further reported finding was that TCR beta sequences accurately predicted the HLA-A and HLA-B alleles for most subjects in the first cohort. A later analysis reported that several top co-occurrence clusters appeared linked to parvovirus B19, influenza, CMV and Epstein-Barr virus.

The cohort was made up of 500 to 800 healthy bone marrow donors. All cohort members were sampled while nominally healthy, although unrecorded immune exposures were likely present. The donor tested CMV seronegative, placing the donor among the approximately 400 seronegative members of the cohort. Each donor provided a peripheral blood sample, and peripheral blood mononuclear cells were used for TCR beta sequencing. Genomic DNA extraction from the blood cell samples was performed with the Qiagen DNeasy Blood Extraction Kit. To prepare the library, the immunoSEQ multiplex PCR assay was applied. The multiplex PCR relied on a mix of 60 forward primers for TCR Vbeta segments and 13 reverse primers for TCR Jbeta segments. The CDR3 region of rearranged TCR beta genes was amplified from genomic DNA by a multiplex PCR assay. The Illumina HiSeq System was used to sequence the amplified TCR beta libraries as 87-base-pair reads. Under the source paper's analysis protocol: A later analysis tallied 75 million to 95 million unique TCR beta chains across the approximately 670 repertoires, and about 10 million of those chains were shared by two or more donors. Raw reads were error-corrected and collapsed into unique sequences by a nearest-neighbor algorithm in which closely related sequences were merged to remove PCR and sequencing errors. CDR3 sequences were aligned to IMGT reference sequences to assign V, D and J gene segments. For a sequence to be retained, a match of at least six nucleotides was required to both a V gene segment and a J gene segment. Rearrangements were called productive when the CDR3 lacked stop codons and stayed in frame with V and J; all others were non-productive. CDR3 was defined by IMGT convention, running from the second conserved V-encoded cysteine to the conserved J-encoded phenylalanine. The earlier analysis of 500 to 600 of the donors excluded sequences that lacked an unambiguous match to a single V gene segment. In an earlier analysis of 450 to 700 of the donors, V segments were called functional above 56.7% productive rearrangements and were called segregating when the between-donor standard deviation exceeded 5%. A statistical classification framework was built to diagnose cytomegalovirus status from the catalog of TCR beta chain sequences. A later analysis assigned V and J genes by comparing TCR nucleotide sequences with IMGT/GENE-DB human TR gene sequences. In a later analysis, CDR3 sequences and most-parsimonious VDJ recombination scenarios were assigned using the TCRdist pipeline. In a later analysis, each TCR beta chain was defined by its CDR3 amino acid sequence together with its V-gene family, and reads without a unique V-gene family were excluded. As a way to deal with suspected cross-contamination and a sequencing artifact, a later analysis dropped nearly 600 nucleotide sequences that were highly shared and had low generation probability. In a later analysis, a clonal expansion index for each public chain was calculated from normalized within-repertoire ranks of inferred template counts. A later analysis computed generation probabilities with a VDJ recombination model fitted to out-of-frame rearrangements, and checked the results against IGoR. In a later analysis, TCR-TCR, TCR-HLA and TCR-CMV co-occurrence was scored with hypergeometric tests, and a repertoire-size bias correction was applied to TCR pairs. False discovery rates were estimated in a later analysis by permuting HLA or CMV assignments 20 times. In a later analysis, co-occurring TCRs were grouped with DBSCAN, and TCRdist sequence similarity was added when clustering was performed within HLA-allele-positive subsets. Repertoires with fewer than 30,000 or more than 120,000 public chains, plus five repertoires with anomalous nucleotide sharing, were excluded from co-occurrence clustering. TCRdb's version of the immuneACCESS table is confined to in-frame rearrangements and falls short of the full clone set. An unresolved V gene accounts for under half of the shortfall where checked; the remainder is of unknown origin. V, J and clone size are taken as reported in that table, and D and trimming were inferred from the DNA itself. Here the sample has 150,000 to 200,000 clones; around 75% occur a single time. 1.5% to 2% of the sample lies in the top ten.

CDR1 is given as LGHNA and CDR2 as YNFKEQ, both from the germline V gene. For this chain, trimming is 5 bases at the V end and 4 bases at the J end, and the number of junction bases without a gene match is 14. From the cysteine up to the phenylalanine, the CDR3 has a length of 17 residues. Left in the record is the CDR3 DNA by itself, 51 bases read in frame from the first base. In the case of this clone: Its antigen remains unidentified. It has no much larger one-base neighbor in the sample; base qualities were not kept.

This clonotype was sampled from a woman between 45 and 60 years old in good health and CMV-seronegative. Material for sequencing was PBMCs. The chain is assembled from TRBV4-2 and TRBJ2-1, and 7 bases in between align with TRBD2. The nucleotide sequence reads TGTGCCAGCAGCGGCCAGCCTGGGGTGGGGGGGTACAATGAGCAGTTCTTC. Translated, this is CASSGQPGVGGYNEQFF.